The 16 T cell receptor beta chains below come from one sample, sequenced in a study of CD4+ T cells in melanoma. Only in-frame clones appear in the TCRdb table, and some are missing; sequencing was by immunoSEQ multiplex PCR. The sample carries about 22,000 clones, 82% recorded once. The sequenced sample was cells from a culture (not recorded whether cultured in vitro). These receptors were taken from a human donor with melanoma.

V usage is TRBV2 and J usage is TRBJ2-1; D uncertain. V dropped 2 bases and J dropped 10 bases, with 15 bases sitting between them. From germline, CDR1 is SNHLY and CDR2 FYNNEI. There are 14 residues in the CDR3. Here the CDR3 reads CASSEIPVVQEQFF. Written as DNA, the CDR3 is TGTGCCAGCAGTGAAATCCCGGTAGTCCAAGAGCAGTTCTTC.

This clone was found once. The chain couples TRBV18 to TRBJ1-1; D is perhaps TRBD1 (5 bases). Germline CDR1 reads KGHSH; CDR2 reads LQKENI. This CDR3 spans 15 amino acids. Trimming removed 2 bases from V and 0 bases from J, with 10 bases in between. In nucleotides, the CDR3 is TGTGCCAGCTCACCATGGAGGGGCATGAACACTGAAGCTTTCTTT. This gives the protein CASSPWRGMNTEAFF.

The chain employs TRBV5-1 and TRBJ2-5; D unresolved. CDR1 is SGHRS and CDR2 is YFSETQ in the germline V gene. Trimming removed 0 bases at V and 3 bases at J, with 6 bases between. The CDR3 contains 13 residues. CDR3 in amino acids: CASSLGAEETQYF. CDR3 nucleotides: TGCGCCAGCAGCTTGGGGGCGGAAGAGACCCAGTACTTC.

This rearrangement joins TRBV6-5 to TRBJ1-5; 7 bases match TRBD1. CDR3 length: 13 residues. V was clipped by 0 bases and J by 9 bases; unmatched bases: 2. Germline V gene sequence: CDR1 MNHEY, CDR2 SVGAGI. Here the CDR3 DNA reads TGTGCCAGCAGTTACTCGGGGACAGTGCCCCAGCATTTT. Translated, it gives CASSYSGTVPQHF.

This clone turned up a few times. The chain joins TRBV5-1 to TRBJ2-5; D unclear. The CDR3 loop spans 12 amino acids. The germline gives CDR1 SGHRS, CDR2 YFSETQ. V was clipped by 4 bases and J by 0 bases, with 4 bases between them. Here the CDR3 DNA reads TGCGCCAGCAGCCTGTACCAAGAGACCCAGTACTTC. Translation: CASSLYQETQYF.

This chain links TRBV6-5 with TRBJ1-5, with TRBD1 identical over 10 bases. The CDR3 has 14 amino acids. Germline loops: CDR1 MNHEY, CDR2 SVGAGI. V shed 6 bases, J shed 5 bases, and the junction held 4 bases outside the gene matches. For the CDR3, the DNA is TGTGCCAGCAGGTTTGGGACAGGGGATCAGCCCCAGCATTTT. Amino acids: CASRFGTGDQPQHF.

The chain joins TRBV10-3 to TRBJ2-7; 12 bases map to TRBD1. The length of the CDR3 is 15 residues. After removal of 4 bases from V and 7 bases from J, the junction contained 8 bases not matched to a gene. The V gene's germline CDR1 is ENHRY and CDR2 SYGVKD. The CDR3 region has the DNA TGTGCCATCAGTGGGGACAGGGGGCGAACGTGGGAGCAGTACTTC. Protein: CAISGDRGRTWEQYF.

CDR3 amino acids: CASSRMAGDTEAFF. The DNA of the CDR3 is TGTGCCAGCAGCCGGATGGCGGGGGACACTGAAGCTTTCTTT. The V gene is TRBV11-2, the J gene TRBJ1-1, with D possibly being TRBD1 (5 bases). This CDR3 is 14 amino acids long. The ends were cut back, 5 bases at V and 3 bases at J, with 13 bases in the middle. Looked up from germline, CDR1 is SGHAT and CDR2 is FQNNGV.

V is TRBV7-2 and J is TRBJ1-5, with D hard to call. Trimming took 5 bases from V and 5 from J, leaving 7 bases between them. The CDR3 contains 12 residues. From germline, CDR1 is SGHTA and CDR2 FQGNSA. CDR3 nucleotides: TGTGCCAGCAGCCCAGTAGATCAGCCCCAGCATTTT. Translated: CASSPVDQPQHF.

This chain joins TRBV19 and TRBJ2-2; 10 nucleotides match TRBD2. Trimming cost V 7 bases and J 1 base; bases outside gene matches: 9. From germline, CDR1 is LNHDA and CDR2 SQIVND (reference sequence). The CDR3 has 17 residues. The CDR3, as DNA: TGTGCCAGTAAGCGCCTAGCGGGGGTTCTGAACACCGGGGAGCTGTTTTTT. It codes for CASKRLAGVLNTGELFF.

The CDR3 sequence is CASSDKRGERYGYTF. CDR3 sequence (DNA): TGCGCCAGCAGTGACAAGAGGGGAGAGCGCTATGGCTACACCTTC. The chain employs TRBV10-2 and TRBJ1-2; D possibly corresponds to TRBD1 (5 bases). V was clipped by 3 bases and J by 4 bases, with 15 bases between them. Germline V lookup: CDR1 WSHSY, CDR2 SAAADI. This CDR3 has 15 amino acids.

The chain combines TRBV28 with TRBJ1-2, with no clear D. This CDR3 has 13 amino acids. Germline assignment: CDR1 MDHEN and CDR2 SYDVKM. Trimming stripped 2 bases from V and 3 bases from J, with 7 bases between. The CDR3 sequence: CASSLTTDYGYTF. CDR3 nucleotide sequence: TGTGCCAGCAGTTTAACGACCGACTATGGCTACACCTTC.

The chain recombines TRBV5-5 with TRBJ1-2; a weak D match, TRBD1 (6 bases). This CDR3 spans 15 amino acids. The ends were cut back, 3 bases at V and 0 bases at J, with 12 bases in the middle. Germline values: CDR1 SGHKS, CDR2 YYEKEE (reference sequence). The CDR3: CASSSGTRANYGYTF. The CDR3 DNA sequence: TGTGCCAGCAGCTCCGGGACAAGAGCTAACTATGGCTACACCTTC. Complete variable domain (other parts from reference TRBV5-5 and TRBJ1-2): DAGVTQSPTHLIKTRGQQVTLRCSPISGHKSVSWYQQVLGQGPQFIFQYYEKEERGRGNFPDRFSARQFPNYSSELNVNALLLGDSALYLCASSSGTRANYGYTFGSGTRLTVV.

V gene TRBV29-1 combines with J gene TRBJ2-7; 11 positions agree with TRBD1. Germline lookup yields CDR1 SQVTM and CDR2 ANQGSEA. This CDR3 region has 13 residues. V was clipped by 6 bases and J by 2 bases; unmatched bases: 3. The CDR3 DNA follows: TGCAGCGTCCGGACAGGGGGCACCTACGAGCAGTACTTC. It is translated as CSVRTGGTYEQYF.

The chain has TRBV27 and TRBJ2-7; D call uncertain. The CDR3 length is 15 residues. Germline CDR1 and CDR2: MNHEY and SMNVEV (reference sequence). V gave up 6 bases and J gave up 0 bases, with 15 bases separating them. CDR3 in amino acids: CASRTRSGDSYEQYF. The CDR3 DNA reads as TGTGCCAGCAGAACACGGTCCGGCGACTCCTACGAGCAGTACTTC.

This sequence joins TRBV7-8 and TRBJ2-3; D is unresolved. Per the germline V gene, CDR1 is SGHVS and CDR2 is FQNEAQ. The CDR3 covers 16 residues. The V gene lost 4 bases and the J gene lost 2 bases, with 16 bases spanning the gap. The CDR3: CASSSRVRLNTDTQYF. DNA of the CDR3: TGTGCCAGCAGCTCGAGAGTGAGGCTAAACACAGATACGCAGTATTTT.